Here is one TCR beta chain with its context. The target antigen is unknown. These data are taken from a study of cytomegalovirus exposure and HLA in healthy donors. Overall study results and limits: The availability of immune exposure information extended only to CMV serostatus. The study put under 200 TCR beta chains on its list as cytomegalovirus-associated.

Trimming cost V 1 base and J 0 bases, with 4 bases left between them. From germline, CDR1 is SEHNR and CDR2 FQNEAQ (reference sequence). This CDR3 comprises 13 residues. Use of 60 Vbeta and 13 Jbeta primers characterized the PCR. Authors' analysis steps: Later analysis identified approximately 88 million unique TCR beta chains, about 12 million shared. The assay was immunoSEQ multiplex PCR, and TCRdb's table has in-frame clones only and misses some. The V and J calls and clone size are taken from that table; D and trimming were inferred from the DNA. The data contain around 230,000 clones, roughly 79% of them seen just once; the ten biggest clones take up around 1.9%.

This chain connects TRBV7-9 to TRBJ2-7; D is unclear. The source of this sequence is a male donor in good health and CMV-seronegative. Specimen: PBMCs. The CDR3 DNA is TGTGCCAGCAGCTTAGACGGCTCCTACGAGCAGTACTTC. This encodes CASSLDGSYEQYF.